The 26 T cell receptor beta chains presented below share a single source sample, sequenced in a study of blood T cell repertoires in COVID-19. This table comes from immunoSEQ multiplex PCR, and its TCRdb copy is limited to in-frame clones, with some not included. The sample yields about 240,000 clones, around nine tenths seen once. Input material: peripheral blood. The receptors shown here come from a woman between 65 and 79 years old with active or convalescent COVID-19.

The rearrangement joins TRBV20-1 to TRBJ1-4; D unresolved. Germline V gene sequence: CDR1 DFQATT, CDR2 SNEGSKA (reference sequence). The CDR3 has 11 amino acids. Trimming took 2 bases from V and 5 from J, leaving 3 bases between them. CDR3 bases: TGCAGTGCTAGACTAAATGAAAAACTGTTTTTT. This gives the protein CSARLNEKLFF.

This sequence joins TRBV10-3 and TRBJ1-3; weak D call: TRBD1 (6 bases). The germline CDR1 and CDR2 sequences are ENHRY and SYGVKD. The CDR3 length is 17 residues. With 0 bases removed from V and 8 bases from J, the gap between germline ends came to 20 bases. The CDR3 bases are TGTGCCATCAGTGAGTCAGCGGGGGCATGGGGAGGGGACACCATATATTTT. Protein product: CAISESAGAWGGDTIYF.

The V call is TRBV7-3, the J call TRBJ2-3; maybe TRBD2 (6 bases). Trimming shortened V by 5 bases and J by 5 bases, and 14 bases separated the two germline ends. The germline CDR1 and CDR2 sequences are SGHTA and FQGTGA. The CDR3 consists of 14 residues. The CDR3 DNA follows: TGTGCCAGCAGCGCCTTGCGGGGAGGAGATACGCAGTATTTT. This encodes CASSALRGGDTQYF.

The chain joins TRBV7-8 to TRBJ1-1, with D uncertain. Trimming left V 1 base short and J 0 bases short, with 9 bases between. The length of the CDR3 is 15 residues. Germline V gene sequence: CDR1 SGHVS, CDR2 FQNEAQ. In DNA form, the CDR3 reads TGTGCCAGCAGCTTAGTTCCCAGTATGAACACTGAAGCTTTCTTT. It encodes CASSLVPSMNTEAFF.

The chain carries TRBV18 and TRBJ2-3; D remains unclear. Trimming cost V 4 bases and J 5 bases, with 13 bases left between them. Germline loops: CDR1 KGHSH, CDR2 LQKENI. The CDR3 is 14 amino acids. The CDR3 here is CASSQVGSVDTQYF. The CDR3 region has the DNA TGTGCCAGCTCACAAGTGGGCTCGGTAGATACGCAGTATTTT.

The sample holds many counts of this clone. The chain carries TRBV24-1 and TRBJ1-2, with D possibly matching TRBD1 (6 bases). Trimming took 2 bases from V and 3 from J, leaving 18 bases between them. CDR3 length equals 17 residues. Germline-derived CDR1 and CDR2 are KGHDR and SFDVKD. CDR3 amino acids: CATSDSSPQGNYYGYTF. DNA for the CDR3: TGTGCCACCAGTGATTCAAGCCCACAGGGAAATTACTATGGCTACACCTTC.

This rearrangement joins TRBV6-5 to TRBJ1-1; TRBD1 matches at 10 bases. The CDR3 has 14 amino acids. V trimming: 6 bases; J trimming: 5 bases; junction bases outside the gene matches: 6. CDR1 is MNHEY, CDR2 SVGAGI, per germline. CDR3 region: CASSHDRGRTEAFF. CDR3 sequence (DNA): TGTGCCAGCAGCCATGACAGGGGGCGGACTGAAGCTTTCTTT.

This clone appeared once. The rearrangement joins TRBV28 to TRBJ2-3; 10 bases map to TRBD1. Germline lookup yields CDR1 MDHEN and CDR2 SYDVKM. V shed 5 bases and J 7 bases; nucleotides not matched to a gene: 9. This CDR3 comprises 15 residues. CDR3 nucleotides: TGTGCCAGCAGTCAGCAGACAGGGGGCAGAAATACGCAGTATTTT. It is translated as CASSQQTGGRNTQYF.

This chain links TRBV18 with TRBJ1-1; 8 nucleotides match TRBD1. The CDR3 sequence is 14 residues long. Trimming at V came to 6 bases and at J to 10 bases, leaving 13 bases not matched to a gene. Germline CDR1 is KGHSH and CDR2 is LQKENI. This CDR3 is CASSSGQGAWRAFF. The CDR3 DNA reads TGTGCCAGCTCGTCCGGACAGGGCGCTTGGAGAGCTTTCTTT.

The rearrangement joins TRBV7-2 to TRBJ1-1; D is possibly TRBD1 (6 bases). The CDR3 runs 15 residues. Looked up from germline, CDR1 is SGHTA and CDR2 is FQGNSA. V lost 6 bases and J lost 10, with 24 bases in between. The CDR3 bases are TGTGCCAGCAGTCCGGGGGGCAGCACCCTCTTTGCAGCTTTCTTT. Amino acid sequence: CASSPGGSTLFAAFF.

A few counts support this clone. This chain connects TRBV10-3 to TRBJ1-1; 9 nucleotides align to TRBD1. With V trimmed by 10 bases and J by 4 bases, 10 bases remained unmatched. The CDR3 is 14 amino acids. CDR1 and CDR2 (germline): ENHRY, SYGVKD. CDR3 in amino acids: CASWDRVIGTEAFF. CDR3 in DNA: TGTGCCAGCTGGGACAGGGTCATTGGCACTGAAGCTTTCTTT.

Only a few counts were recorded for this clone. The chain combines TRBV27 with TRBJ1-2, with TRBD1 as a possible D gene (5 bases). The CDR3 is made up of 15 amino acids. Germline V lookup: CDR1 MNHEY, CDR2 SMNVEV (reference sequence). Trimming shortened V by 3 bases and J by 6 bases, and 17 bases separated the two germline ends. The CDR3 bases are TGTGCCAGCAGTTTCGGGGAGGGGAGTGTAAATGGCTACACCTTC. Amino acids: CASSFGEGSVNGYTF.

This clone has only a few counts. V and J are TRBV7-2 and TRBJ2-1, with D possibly being TRBD2 (6 bases). This CDR3 comprises 17 residues. Trimming shortened V by 1 base and J by 2 bases, and 15 bases separated the two germline ends. From germline, CDR1 is SGHTA and CDR2 FQGNSA. CDR3 in DNA: TGTGCCAGCAGCTTAGGGGGCGGGATCGCGACCTACAATGAGCAGTTCTTC. Its translation is CASSLGGGIATYNEQFF.

This clone was seen just once. The rearrangement uses TRBV11-3 and TRBJ1-6; 8 nucleotides line up with TRBD1. Germline CDR1 is SGHNT and CDR2 is YENEEA. The CDR3 sequence is 13 residues long. The junction had 5 bases not matched to a gene; V was cut back by 5 bases and J by 11 bases. This chain's CDR3 is CASSPPTGAPLHF. The CDR3 DNA sequence: TGTGCCAGCAGCCCGCCGACAGGGGCACCCCTCCACTTT. The full variable domain, its missing parts supplied by reference TRBV11-3 and TRBJ1-6, is EAGVVQSPRYKIIEKKQPVAFWCNPISGHNTLYWYLQNLGQGPELLIRYENEEAVDDSQLPKDRFSAERLKGVDSTLKIQPAELGDSAVYLCASSPPTGAPLHFGNGTRLTVT.

The chain recombines TRBV20-1 with TRBJ1-1; D remains ambiguous. The ends were cut back, 8 bases at V and 2 bases at J, with 3 bases in the middle. Germline CDR1 is DFQATT and CDR2 is SNEGSKA (reference sequence). The CDR3 contains 9 residues. The CDR3 protein is CSPNTEAFF. DNA for the CDR3: TGCAGTCCAAACACTGAAGCTTTCTTT.

This chain uses TRBV13 with TRBJ1-2; D gene uncertain. The CDR3 is 12 residues long. Germline loops: CDR1 PRHDT, CDR2 FYEKMQ (reference sequence). V gave up 1 base and J gave up 8 bases, with 8 bases separating them. CDR3 sequence: CASSLDLVGYTF. As DNA, the CDR3 is TGTGCCAGCAGCTTAGATCTTGTGGGCTACACCTTC.

This chain joins TRBV7-6 and TRBJ2-5; TRBD2 might be the D (5 bases). The CDR3 covers 15 residues. CDR1 is SGHVS and CDR2 is FNYEAQ in the germline V gene. The V end was cut by 5 bases, the J end by 4 bases, with 17 bases between. The chain's CDR3 is CASSPHGGGTETQYF. In DNA, the CDR3 is TGTGCCAGCAGCCCCCACGGAGGTGGAACAGAGACCCAGTACTTC.

This clone was counted a few times. The V call is TRBV7-8, the J call TRBJ1-2; 11 bases map to TRBD1. Germline lookup yields CDR1 SGHVS and CDR2 FQNEAQ. The CDR3 consists of 15 residues. With 1 base clipped from V and 6 bases from J, the junction kept 4 bases outside the gene matches. The CDR3 bases are TGTGCCAGCAGCTTAGGAGGGGACAGGGGGGATGGCTACACCTTC. This codes for CASSLGGDRGDGYTF.

The chain joins TRBV29-1 to TRBJ1-2; D is perhaps TRBD1 (6 bases). The CDR3 is made up of 13 amino acids. Between the trimmed V and J ends, which lost 3 bases and 8 bases, there was a span of 16 bases. The germline gives CDR1 SQVTM, CDR2 ANQGSEA. The CDR3 here is CSVDAPQGAGYTF. CDR3 in DNA: TGCAGCGTTGATGCCCCACAGGGTGCGGGCTACACCTTC.

This sequence joins TRBV3-1 (or the pseudogene TRBV3-2) and TRBJ1-3; D possibly corresponds to TRBD1 (6 bases). The V end was cut by 0 bases, the J end by 0 bases, with 18 bases between. This CDR3 is built from 19 residues. Germline V gene data show CDR1 as LGHDT and CDR2 as YNNKEL (reference sequence). The CDR3 bases are TGTGCCAGCAGCCAAGAAGAAGTATTCGGGACATCCTCTGGAAACACCATATATTTT. Its translation: CASSQEEVFGTSSGNTIYF.

V usage is TRBV18 and J usage is TRBJ2-1; no reliable D call. From germline, CDR1 is KGHSH and CDR2 LQKENI. The V end was cut by 5 bases, the J end by 0 bases, with 14 bases between. This CDR3 is built from 16 residues. The CDR3 sequence is CASSKPLVSSYNEQFF. CDR3 nucleotides: TGTGCCAGCTCAAAGCCCCTCGTAAGCTCCTACAATGAGCAGTTCTTC.

The CDR3 is CASSRTRSSGNTIYF. The CDR3 nucleotides are TGTGCCAGCAGCCGGACACGGTCCTCTGGAAACACCATATATTTT. The chain couples TRBV11-2 to TRBJ1-3; a weak D match, TRBD1 (5 bases). CDR1 is SGHAT and CDR2 is FQNNGV in the germline V gene. The V end lost 5 bases, the J end lost 0 bases, and 11 bases lay between the germline ends. The CDR3 loop spans 15 amino acids.

V and J are TRBV19 and TRBJ1-5, with D perhaps matching TRBD1 (6 bases). The germline V gene encodes CDR1 LNHDA and CDR2 SQIVND (reference sequence). V was trimmed by 4 bases and J by 5 bases, leaving 12 bases between them. This CDR3 has 14 residues. CDR3 sequence: CASSTAGAYQPQHF. Written as DNA, the CDR3 is TGTGCCAGTAGTACAGCAGGGGCATATCAGCCCCAGCATTTT.

This chain uses TRBV11-3 with TRBJ1-2; a possible D gene is TRBD1 (5 bases). Germline V lookup: CDR1 SGHNT, CDR2 YENEEA. The CDR3 sequence is 14 residues long. The ends were cut back, 8 bases at V and 5 bases at J, with 18 bases in the middle. CDR3 residues: CASHLAGRIYGYTF. The CDR3 DNA is TGTGCCAGCCATTTAGCGGGACGGATATATGGCTACACCTTC.

The rearrangement joins TRBV19 to TRBJ2-3, with a possible D match to TRBD1 (5 bases). The CDR3 is made up of 12 amino acids. The germline gives CDR1 LNHDA, CDR2 SQIVND (reference sequence). Trimming shortened V by 4 bases and J by 11 bases, and 13 bases separated the two germline ends. The CDR3 DNA follows: TGTGCCAGTAGTACCTTAGGGGAAAAGCAGTATTTT. This translates into CASSTLGEKQYF.

The gene calls are TRBV5-6 and TRBJ2-7; 8 nucleotides match TRBD1. The CDR3 covers 15 residues. CDR1 is SGHDT, CDR2 YYEEEE, per germline. The ends lost 1 base at V and 5 bases at J; junction bases unmatched: 8. The CDR3 nucleotides read TGTGCCAGCAGCTTGCCGTGGACAGGGAGTAACGAGCAGTACTTC. This encodes CASSLPWTGSNEQYF.